This record concerns one T cell receptor beta chain sequence. Its cognate antigen has yet to be identified. Base quality data are lacking; no much larger clone is found one base away. RNA was extracted using the RNeasy kit, and roughly 0.5 to 1 ug of the RNA was reverse transcribed with random hexamers. TCR beta CDR3 regions were amplified with the immunoSEQ multiplex PCR assay covering 54 Vbeta and 13 Jbeta segments. PCR amplification bias was corrected by using a synthetic template baseline for primer optimization and computational correction. Turning to the authors' computational methods: Reads were annotated to V, D and J genes according to IMGT and were analyzed with immunoSEQ Analyzer, with only productive sequences retained. Clonality was calculated as one minus the Shannon entropy normalized by log2 of the number of productive unique sequences. Public and private clones were assessed among the 100 most prevalent clones of each patient and control. A clone was defined as Susac-specific if it was absent from the healthy and MS cohorts, from 950 to 1,300 published viral clones and from other ImmuneACCESS disease sequences. The public reads were reanalyzed by TCRdb: fastp trimming at Q25, MiXCR alignment, in-frame beta chains only. Rows with one shared CDR3 protein collapse into an entry with the most common genes and DNA. TCRdb's processing, not the authors' own work, is the source of the V and J calls. For this sample the table gives about 200,000 distinct CDR3 sequences, of which 90% to 95% were detected only once. About 0.13% of the sample belongs to the ten largest clones.

These data come from a study of CD8 T cells in Susac syndrome (dated 2019 in TCRdb). Context from the whole study: The study used repertoire sequencing to test whether antigen drove CD8+ T cell activation and differentiation in Susac syndrome. Clonality of the CD8+ T cell repertoire was compared between roughly twelve healthy donors, about 14 Susac syndrome patients and some 15 multiple sclerosis patients.

Ends trimmed: V by 4 bases, J by 3 bases; bases unmatched to a gene: 11. The CDR3 starts with the cysteine, ends with the phenylalanine, and has 15 residues. The retained sequence is limited to the CDR3, 45 bases, with the frame set at the first base. Sequences DFQATT (CDR1) and SNEGSKA (CDR2) are obtained from the germline V gene (reference sequence). Peripheral blood CD8+ and CD4+ T cells from healthy donors, Susac syndrome patients and multiple sclerosis patients were profiled by high-throughput TCR beta sequencing. Multiple sclerosis controls were treatment-naive patients with stable or active relapsing-remitting disease fulfilling revised McDonald criteria. Bulk CD8+ and CD4+ T cells were purified by magnetic negative isolation, whereas CD8+ TEMRA cells were enriched by FACS. Blood was collected in EDTA tubes and processed within 24 hours, with PBMCs isolated through density gradient centrifugation. PBMCs intended for TCR sequencing were cryopreserved in liquid nitrogen and thawed later in a water bath at 37 degrees C. The sorted or isolated CD4+, CD8+ and CD8+ TEMRA cells reached a purity of at least 90%.

Points the paper makes about the study in general: The number of individuals in the TCR sequencing and HLA analysis was recognized as being relatively small.

This sequence was found in a human donor with multiple sclerosis. Sequenced input: CD8+ T cells from PBMCs. The chain is encoded by TRBV20-1 joined to TRBJ1-2; the central 7 bases match TRBD1. The nucleotide sequence is given as TGCAGTGCTACGGCTGTGGGCAGGGGGTACTATGGCTACACCTTC. It codes for CSATAVGRGYYGYTF.